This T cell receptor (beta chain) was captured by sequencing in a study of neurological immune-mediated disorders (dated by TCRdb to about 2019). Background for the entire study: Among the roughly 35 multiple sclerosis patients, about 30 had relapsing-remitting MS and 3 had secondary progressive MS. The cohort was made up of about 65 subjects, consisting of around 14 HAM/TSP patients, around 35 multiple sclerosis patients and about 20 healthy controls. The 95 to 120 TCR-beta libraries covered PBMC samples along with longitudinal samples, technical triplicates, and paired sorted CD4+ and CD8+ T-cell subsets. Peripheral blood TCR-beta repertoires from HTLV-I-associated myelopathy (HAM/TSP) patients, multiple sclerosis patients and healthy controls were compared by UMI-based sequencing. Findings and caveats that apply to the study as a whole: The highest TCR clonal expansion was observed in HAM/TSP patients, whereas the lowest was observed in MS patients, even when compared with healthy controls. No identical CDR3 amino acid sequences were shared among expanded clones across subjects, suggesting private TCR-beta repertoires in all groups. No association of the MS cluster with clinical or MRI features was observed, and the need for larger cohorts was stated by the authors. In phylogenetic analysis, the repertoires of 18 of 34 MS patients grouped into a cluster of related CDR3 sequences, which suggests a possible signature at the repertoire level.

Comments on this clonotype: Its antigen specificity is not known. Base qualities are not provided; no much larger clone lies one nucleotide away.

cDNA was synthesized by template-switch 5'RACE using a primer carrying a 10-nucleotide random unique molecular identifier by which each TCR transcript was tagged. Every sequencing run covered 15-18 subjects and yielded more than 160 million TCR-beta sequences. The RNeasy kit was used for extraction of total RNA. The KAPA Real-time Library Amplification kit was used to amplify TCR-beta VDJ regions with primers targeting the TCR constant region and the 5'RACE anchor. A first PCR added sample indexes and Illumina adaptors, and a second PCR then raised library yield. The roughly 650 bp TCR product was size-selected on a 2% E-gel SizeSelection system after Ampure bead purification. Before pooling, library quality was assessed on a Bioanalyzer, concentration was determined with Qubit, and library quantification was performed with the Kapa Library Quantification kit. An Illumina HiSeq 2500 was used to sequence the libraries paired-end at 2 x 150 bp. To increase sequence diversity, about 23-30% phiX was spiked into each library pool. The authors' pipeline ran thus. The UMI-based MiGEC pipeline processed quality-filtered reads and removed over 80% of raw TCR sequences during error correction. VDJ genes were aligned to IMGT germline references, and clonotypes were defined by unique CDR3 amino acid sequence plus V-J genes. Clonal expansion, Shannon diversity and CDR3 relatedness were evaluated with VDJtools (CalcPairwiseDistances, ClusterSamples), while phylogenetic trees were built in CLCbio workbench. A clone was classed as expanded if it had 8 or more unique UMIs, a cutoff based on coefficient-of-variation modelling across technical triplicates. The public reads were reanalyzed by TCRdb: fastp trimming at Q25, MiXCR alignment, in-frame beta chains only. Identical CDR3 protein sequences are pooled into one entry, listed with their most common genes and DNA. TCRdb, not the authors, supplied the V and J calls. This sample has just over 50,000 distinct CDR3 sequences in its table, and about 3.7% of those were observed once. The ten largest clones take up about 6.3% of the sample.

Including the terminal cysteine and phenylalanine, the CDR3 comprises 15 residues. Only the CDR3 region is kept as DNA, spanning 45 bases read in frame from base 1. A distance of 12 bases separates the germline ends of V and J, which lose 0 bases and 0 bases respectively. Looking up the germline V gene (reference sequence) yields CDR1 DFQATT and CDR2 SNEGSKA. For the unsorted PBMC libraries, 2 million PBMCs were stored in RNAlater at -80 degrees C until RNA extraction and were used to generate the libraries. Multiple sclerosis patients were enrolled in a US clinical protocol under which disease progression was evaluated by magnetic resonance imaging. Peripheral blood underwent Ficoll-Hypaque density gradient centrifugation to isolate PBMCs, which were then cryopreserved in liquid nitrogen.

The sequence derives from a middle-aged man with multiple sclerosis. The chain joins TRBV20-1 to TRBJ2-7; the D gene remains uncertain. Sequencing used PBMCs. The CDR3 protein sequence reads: CSARDREGISYEQYF. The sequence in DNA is TGCAGTGCTAGAGATCGTGAAGGGATCTCCTACGAGCAGTACTTC.